The T cell receptor (beta chain) described here comes from a study of cytomegalovirus exposure and HLA in healthy donors. Findings and limits, study-wide: Three CMV-associated chains were confirmed in vitro to be specific for CMV antigens. Presence/absence analyses treated sequencing depth as roughly uniform across donors. A later analysis linked a missense DCLRE1C variant to TCR beta V- and J-gene trimming. Later, an analysis showed that TCR beta chains associated with HLA were more clonally expanded than others that were equally common.

PCR primers comprised 60 Vbeta and 13 Jbeta primers. Assay: immunoSEQ multiplex PCR; the TCRdb copy retains only in-frame clones and omits some. The sample gives some 150,000 clones, roughly 80% of which show up once; approximately 7% is in the top ten. The CDR3 is made up of 15 amino acids. CDR1 is SGDLS and CDR2 is YYNGEE in the germline V gene. V lost 4 bases, J lost 3 bases, and 14 bases lay in between. In the case of this clone: The antigen is unknown.

The TCR originated in a woman in her twenties or thirties in good health and CMV-seropositive. The genes are TRBV9 and TRBJ2-4; possible D gene TRBD2, 5 bases. The sequencing sample was made of PBMCs. The CDR3 reads CASSPSLEVKNIQYF. Here the CDR3 DNA reads TGTGCCAGCAGCCCTTCATTGGAGGTCAAAAACATTCAGTACTTC.